Shown below are 10 T cell receptor beta chains from a single sample sequenced in a study of T cell responses to AZD1222 COVID-19 vaccine. Sequenced by immunoSEQ multiplex PCR; TCRdb stores in-frame clones only, minus some. The table lists about 140,000 clones, around 91% of them singletons. The sequences come from peripheral blood, collected 28 days after the second AZD1222 dose. The receptors shown here come from an adult who received the AZD1222 COVID-19 vaccine.

This clone appeared a few times. The J gene is TRBJ1-2, the V gene TRBV3-1 (or the pseudogene TRBV3-2), with D possibly being TRBD1 (5 bases). The CDR3 sequence is 13 residues long. The V and J ends lost 1 base and 8 bases respectively, with 11 bases between them. Germline V lookup: CDR1 LGHDT, CDR2 YNNKEL (reference sequence). This CDR3 reads CASSQVGLGGYTF. The CDR3 nucleotides are TGTGCCAGCAGCCAAGTGGGGCTCGGGGGCTACACCTTC.

V gene TRBV7-3 combines with J gene TRBJ2-1; D is ambiguous. V was trimmed by 3 bases and J by 3 bases, leaving 6 bases between them. This CDR3 is 13 amino acids long. Germline V gives CDR1 SGHTA, CDR2 FQGTGA. CDR3 residues: CASSFSSYNEQFF. The DNA of the CDR3 is TGTGCCAGCAGCTTCTCTAGCTACAATGAGCAGTTCTTC.

This rearrangement joins TRBV5-6 to TRBJ1-2; 8 nucleotides agree with TRBD1. The J segment lost 2 bases and the V segment lost 4 bases, leaving 13 bases of the junction unmatched. The CDR3 has 17 residues. CDR1 SGHDT and CDR2 YYEEEE come from the germline V gene. The CDR3 reads CASSRQGMLGLNYGYTF. The CDR3 DNA sequence: TGTGCCAGCAGCCGACAGGGGATGTTAGGTTTGAACTATGGCTACACCTTC.

The rearrangement links TRBV5-1 to TRBJ1-1; tentatively, D is TRBD1 (6 bases). Germline V lookup: CDR1 SGHRS, CDR2 YFSETQ. The CDR3 consists of 15 residues. V lost 0 bases to trimming and J lost 3 bases, with 12 bases between them. The DNA for the CDR3 is TGCGCCAGCAGCTTGGGGGGGCCACAGGACACTGAAGCTTTCTTT. It codes for CASSLGGPQDTEAFF. Together with reference TRBV5-1 and TRBJ1-1, the CDR3 gives the full variable domain: KAGVTQTPRYLIKTRGQQVTLSCSPISGHRSVSWYQQTPGQGLQFLFEYFSETQRNKGNFPGRFSGRQFSNSRSEMNVSTLELGDSALYLCASSLGGPQDTEAFFGQGTRLTVV.

The chain recombines TRBV9 with TRBJ1-5; no firm D call. Germline V gene data show CDR1 as SGDLS and CDR2 as YYNGEE. The ends were cut back, 2 bases at V and 2 bases at J, with 14 bases in the middle. This CDR3 spans 16 amino acids. Here the CDR3 reads CASSVGEGGGNQPQHF. CDR3 bases: TGTGCCAGCAGCGTTGGGGAGGGTGGTGGCAATCAGCCCCAGCATTTT.

The chain links TRBV9 to TRBJ2-7; perhaps TRBD1 as D (5 bases). Germline V lookup: CDR1 SGDLS, CDR2 YYNGEE. The CDR3 totals 14 residues. Trimming pared 2 bases from V and 2 bases from J, leaving 11 bases between. CDR3 nucleotides: TGTGCCAGCAGCGTTGGGGCCATGACCTACGAGCAGTACTTC. Translating gives CASSVGAMTYEQYF.

The rearrangement joins TRBV29-1 to TRBJ1-4; D perhaps matches TRBD1 (5 bases). The CDR3 length is 13 residues. Trimming took 5 bases from V and 3 from J, leaving 10 bases between them. From germline, CDR1 is SQVTM and CDR2 ANQGSEA. This CDR3 reads CSVMGGANEKLFF. The CDR3 DNA reads as TGCAGCGTTATGGGGGGTGCTAATGAAAAACTGTTTTTT.

This chain uses TRBV5-5 with TRBJ1-5; D gene ambiguous. V lost 1 base, J lost 1 base, and 9 bases lay in between. CDR1 is SGHKS, CDR2 YYEKEE, per germline (reference sequence). The CDR3 length is 15 residues. As DNA, the CDR3 is TGTGCCAGCAGCTTGCACACTGGAAGCAATCAGCCCCAGCATTTT. It specifies CASSLHTGSNQPQHF.

The gene calls are TRBV28 and TRBJ2-6; D call uncertain. Trimming took off 4 bases at V and 0 bases at J, with 10 bases between the two ends. CDR3 size: 16 residues. The germline V gene encodes CDR1 MDHEN and CDR2 SYDVKM. CDR3 residues: CASSSPAISGANVLTF. In nucleotides, the CDR3 is TGTGCCAGCAGTTCCCCAGCGATCTCTGGGGCCAACGTCCTGACTTTC.

The rearrangement uses TRBV3-1 (or the pseudogene TRBV3-2) and TRBJ2-3; D is perhaps TRBD1 (6 bases). V dropped 4 bases and J dropped 4 bases, with 15 bases sitting between them. Germline CDR1 is LGHDT and CDR2 is YNNKEL (reference sequence). The CDR3 covers 15 residues. This CDR3 reads CASSLTVQGPDTQYF. The CDR3 nucleotides are TGTGCCAGCAGCCTGACGGTCCAGGGGCCAGATACGCAGTATTTT.